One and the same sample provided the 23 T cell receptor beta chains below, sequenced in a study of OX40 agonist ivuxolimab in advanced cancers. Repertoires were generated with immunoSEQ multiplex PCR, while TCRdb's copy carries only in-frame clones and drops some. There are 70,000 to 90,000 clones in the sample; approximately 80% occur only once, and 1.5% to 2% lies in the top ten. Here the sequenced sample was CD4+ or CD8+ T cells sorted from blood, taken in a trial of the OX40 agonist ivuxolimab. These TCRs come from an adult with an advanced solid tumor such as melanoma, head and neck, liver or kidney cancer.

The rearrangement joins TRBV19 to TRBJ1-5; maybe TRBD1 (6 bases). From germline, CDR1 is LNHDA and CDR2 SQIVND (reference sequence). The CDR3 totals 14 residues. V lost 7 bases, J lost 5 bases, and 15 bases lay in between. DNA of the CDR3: TGTGCCAGTAAGAGGGGGACATCCGATCAGCCCCAGCATTTT. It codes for CASKRGTSDQPQHF.

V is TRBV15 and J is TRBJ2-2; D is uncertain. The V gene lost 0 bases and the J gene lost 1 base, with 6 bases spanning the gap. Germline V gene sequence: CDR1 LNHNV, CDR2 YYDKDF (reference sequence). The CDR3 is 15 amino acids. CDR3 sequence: CATSRDTGNTGELFF. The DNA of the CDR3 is TGTGCCACCAGCAGAGATACCGGGAACACCGGGGAGCTGTTTTTT.

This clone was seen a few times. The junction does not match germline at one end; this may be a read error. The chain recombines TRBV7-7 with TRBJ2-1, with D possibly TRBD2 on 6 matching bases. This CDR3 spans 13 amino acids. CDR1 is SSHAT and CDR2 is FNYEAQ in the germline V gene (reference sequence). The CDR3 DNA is TGTGCTAGCAGCAATCAGGAGGGCAATGAGCAGTTCTTC. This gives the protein CASSNQEGNEQFF.

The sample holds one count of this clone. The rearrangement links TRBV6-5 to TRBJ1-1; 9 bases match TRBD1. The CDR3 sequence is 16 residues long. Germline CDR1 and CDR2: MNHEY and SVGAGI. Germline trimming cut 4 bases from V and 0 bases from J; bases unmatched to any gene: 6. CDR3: CASSSPGTGLNTEAFF. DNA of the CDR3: TGTGCCAGCAGTTCTCCCGGGACAGGGTTGAACACTGAAGCTTTCTTT.

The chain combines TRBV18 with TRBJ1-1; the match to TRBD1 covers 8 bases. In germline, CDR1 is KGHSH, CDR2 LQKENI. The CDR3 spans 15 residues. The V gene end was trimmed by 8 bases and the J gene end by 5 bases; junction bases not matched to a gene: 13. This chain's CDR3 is CASAGTGRGGTEAFF. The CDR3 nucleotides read TGTGCCAGCGCCGGGACAGGTAGGGGCGGAACTGAAGCTTTCTTT.

CDR3 DNA sequence: TGTGCCAGCACCCCCCAAGGGGTTGGGCGGGAGAGCTCCTACAATGAGCAGTTCTTC. It codes for CASTPQGVGRESSYNEQFF. The chain couples TRBV27 to TRBJ2-1; 7 bases are shared with TRBD2. Germline V CDR1 and CDR2: MNHEY, SMNVEV (reference sequence). CDR3 length: 19 amino acids. J gave up 0 bases and V 7 bases, and 18 bases lay outside the gene matches.

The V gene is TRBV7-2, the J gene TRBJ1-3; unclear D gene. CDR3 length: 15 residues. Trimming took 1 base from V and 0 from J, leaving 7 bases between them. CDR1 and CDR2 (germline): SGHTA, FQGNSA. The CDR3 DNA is TGTGCCAGCAGCTTAGGCGAGAGCTCTGGAAACACCATATATTTT. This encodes CASSLGESSGNTIYF.

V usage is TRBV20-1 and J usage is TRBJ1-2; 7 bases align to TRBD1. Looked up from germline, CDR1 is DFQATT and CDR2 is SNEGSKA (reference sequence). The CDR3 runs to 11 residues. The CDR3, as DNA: TGCAGCGTTACAGGGGTAGAAGGCTACACCTTC. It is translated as CSVTGVEGYTF.

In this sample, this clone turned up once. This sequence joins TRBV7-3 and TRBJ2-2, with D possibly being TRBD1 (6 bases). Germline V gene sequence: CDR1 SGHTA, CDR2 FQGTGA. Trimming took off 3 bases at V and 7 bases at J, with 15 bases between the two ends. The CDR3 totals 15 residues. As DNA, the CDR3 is TGTGCCAGCAGCTTGGGGGCTAGCCTAGGCGGGGAGCTGTTTTTT. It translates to CASSLGASLGGELFF.

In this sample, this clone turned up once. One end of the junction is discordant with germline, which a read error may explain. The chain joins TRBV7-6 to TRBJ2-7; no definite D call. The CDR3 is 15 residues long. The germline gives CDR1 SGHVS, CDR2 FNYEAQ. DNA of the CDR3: TGTGCCCGCAGCCCATCGAGGCTGGGTACCTACGAGCAGTACTTC. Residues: CARSPSRLGTYEQYF.

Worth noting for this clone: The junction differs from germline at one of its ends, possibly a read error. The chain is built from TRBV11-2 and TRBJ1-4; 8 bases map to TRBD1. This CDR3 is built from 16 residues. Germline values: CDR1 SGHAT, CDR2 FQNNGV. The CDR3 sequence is CATSRGQLSTNEKLFF. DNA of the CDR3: TGTGCCACCAGCAGGGGGCAACTATCAACTAATGAAAAACTGTTTTTT. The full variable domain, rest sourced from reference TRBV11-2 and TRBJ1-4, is EAGVAQSPRYKIIEKRQSVAFWCNPISGHATLYWYQQILGQGPKLLIQFQNNGVVDDSQLPKDRFSAERLKGVDSTLKIQPAKLEDSAVYLCATSRGQLSTNEKLFFGSGTQLSVL.

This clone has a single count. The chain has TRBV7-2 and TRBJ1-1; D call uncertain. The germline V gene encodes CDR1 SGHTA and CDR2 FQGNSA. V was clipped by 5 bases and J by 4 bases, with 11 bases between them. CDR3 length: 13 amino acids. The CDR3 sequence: CASSAAGVTEAFF. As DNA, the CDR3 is TGTGCCAGCAGCGCGGCAGGCGTCACTGAAGCTTTCTTT.

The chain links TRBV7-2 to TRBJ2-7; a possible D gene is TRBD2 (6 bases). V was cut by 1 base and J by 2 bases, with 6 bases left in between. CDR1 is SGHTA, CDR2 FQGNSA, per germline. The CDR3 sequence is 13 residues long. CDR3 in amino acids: CASSLGGTYEQYF. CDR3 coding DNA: TGTGCCAGCAGCTTAGGCGGGACCTACGAGCAGTACTTC. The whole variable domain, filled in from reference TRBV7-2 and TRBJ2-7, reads GAGVSQSPSNKVTEKGKDVELRCDPISGHTALYWYRQSLGQGLEFLIYFQGNSAPDKSGLPSDRFSAERTGGSVSTLTIQRTQQEDSAVYLCASSLGGTYEQYFGPGTRLTVT.

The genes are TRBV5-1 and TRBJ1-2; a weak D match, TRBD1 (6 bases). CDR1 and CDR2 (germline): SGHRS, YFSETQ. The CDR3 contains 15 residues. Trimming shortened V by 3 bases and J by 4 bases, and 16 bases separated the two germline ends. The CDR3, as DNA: TGCGCCAGCAGCTACTCCGGGACAAGTTCCTATGGCTACACCTTC. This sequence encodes CASSYSGTSSYGYTF.

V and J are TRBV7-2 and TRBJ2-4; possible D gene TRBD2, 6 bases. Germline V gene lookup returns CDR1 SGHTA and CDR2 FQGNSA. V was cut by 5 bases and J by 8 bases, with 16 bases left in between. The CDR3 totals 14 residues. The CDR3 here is CASSLRTGGDIQYF. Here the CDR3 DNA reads TGTGCCAGCAGCCTCCGGACGGGCGGGGACATTCAGTACTTC.

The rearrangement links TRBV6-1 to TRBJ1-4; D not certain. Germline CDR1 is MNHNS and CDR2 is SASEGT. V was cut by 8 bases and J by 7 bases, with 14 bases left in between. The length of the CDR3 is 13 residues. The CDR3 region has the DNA TGTGCCAGCCTGGGCGTGGTGGGTGAAAAACTGTTTTTT. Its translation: CASLGVVGEKLFF.

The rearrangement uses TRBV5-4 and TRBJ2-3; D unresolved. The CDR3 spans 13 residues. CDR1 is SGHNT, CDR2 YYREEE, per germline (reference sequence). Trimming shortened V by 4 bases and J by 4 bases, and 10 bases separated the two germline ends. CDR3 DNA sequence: TGTGCCAGCAGCCCCGACACTTCAGATACGCAGTATTTT. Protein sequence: CASSPDTSDTQYF.

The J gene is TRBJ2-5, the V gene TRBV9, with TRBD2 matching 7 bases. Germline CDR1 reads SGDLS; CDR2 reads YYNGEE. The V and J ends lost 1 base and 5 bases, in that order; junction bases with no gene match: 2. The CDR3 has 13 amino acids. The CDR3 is CASSVYGRETQYF. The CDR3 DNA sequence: TGTGCCAGCAGCGTATACGGGAGGGAGACCCAGTACTTC.

CDR3 loop: CASSLAVAGGPVKNEQFF. DNA of the CDR3: TGTGCCAGCAGCTTAGCGGTAGCGGGGGGGCCGGTAAAGAATGAGCAGTTCTTC. The chain couples TRBV7-6 to TRBJ2-1; 11 nucleotides align to TRBD2. Germline values: CDR1 SGHVS, CDR2 FNYEAQ. Germline trimming cut 0 bases from V and 7 bases from J; bases unmatched to any gene: 11. This CDR3 spans 18 amino acids. Full variable domain (outside the CDR3, taken from reference TRBV7-6 and TRBJ2-1): GAGVSQSPRYKVTKRGQDVALRCDPISGHVSLYWYRQALGQGPEFLTYFNYEAQQDKSGLPNDRFSAERPEGSISTLTIQRTEQRDSAMYRCASSLAVAGGPVKNEQFFGPGTRLTVL.

The CDR3 spells CASSLSALVGETQYF. The CDR3 coding sequence is TGTGCCAGCAGCTTATCAGCACTAGTTGGAGAGACCCAGTACTTC. The V call is TRBV7-2, the J call TRBJ2-5; perhaps TRBD2 as D (5 bases). Per the germline V gene, CDR1 is SGHTA and CDR2 is FQGNSA. The ends were cut back, 2 bases at V and 4 bases at J, with 14 bases in the middle. The length of the CDR3 is 15 residues.

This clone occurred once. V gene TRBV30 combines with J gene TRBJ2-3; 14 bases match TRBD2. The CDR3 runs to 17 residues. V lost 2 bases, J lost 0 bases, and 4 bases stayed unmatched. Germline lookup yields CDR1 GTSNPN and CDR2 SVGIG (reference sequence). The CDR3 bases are TGTGCCTGGAGTTTGACTAGCGGGGGGGCTAGCACAGATACGCAGTATTTT. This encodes CAWSLTSGGASTDTQYF.

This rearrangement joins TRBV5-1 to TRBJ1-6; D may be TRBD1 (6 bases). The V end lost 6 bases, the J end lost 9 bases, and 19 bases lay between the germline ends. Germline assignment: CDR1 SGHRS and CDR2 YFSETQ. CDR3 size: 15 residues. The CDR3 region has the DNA TGCGCCAGCACTGACCAGGGGCCTCGGAGTTCACCCCTCCACTTT. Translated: CASTDQGPRSSPLHF.

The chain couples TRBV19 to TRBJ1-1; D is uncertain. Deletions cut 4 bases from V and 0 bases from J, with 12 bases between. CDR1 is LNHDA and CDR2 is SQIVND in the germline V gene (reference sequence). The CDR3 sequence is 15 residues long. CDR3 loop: CASSTTGGVNTEAFF. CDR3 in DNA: TGTGCCAGTAGTACTACGGGCGGAGTGAACACTGAAGCTTTCTTT.